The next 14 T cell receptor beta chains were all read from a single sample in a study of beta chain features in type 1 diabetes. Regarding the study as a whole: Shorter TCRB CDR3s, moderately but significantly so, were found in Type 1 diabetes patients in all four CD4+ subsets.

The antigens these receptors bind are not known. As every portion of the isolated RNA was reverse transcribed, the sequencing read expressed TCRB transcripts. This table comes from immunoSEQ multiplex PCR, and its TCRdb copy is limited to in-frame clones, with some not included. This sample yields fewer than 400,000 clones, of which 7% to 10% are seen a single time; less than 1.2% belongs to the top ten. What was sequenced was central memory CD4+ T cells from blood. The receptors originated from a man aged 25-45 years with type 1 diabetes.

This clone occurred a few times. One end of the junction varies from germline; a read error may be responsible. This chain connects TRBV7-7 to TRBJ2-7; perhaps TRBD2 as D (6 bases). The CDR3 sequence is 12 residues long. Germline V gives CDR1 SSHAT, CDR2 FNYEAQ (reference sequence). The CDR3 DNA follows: TGTGCTAGCAGCCTAGACGGGGGCGAGCAGTACTTC. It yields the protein CASSLDGGEQYF.

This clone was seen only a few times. CDR3 in amino acids: CSVRTGTTEAFF. For the CDR3, the DNA is TGCAGCGTCCGGACAGGGACCACTGAAGCTTTCTTT. The chain joins TRBV29-1 to TRBJ1-1; 8 nucleotides align to TRBD1. J gave up 4 bases and V 6 bases, and 4 bases lay outside the gene matches. The CDR3 is 12 residues long. Germline V gives CDR1 SQVTM, CDR2 ANQGSEA.

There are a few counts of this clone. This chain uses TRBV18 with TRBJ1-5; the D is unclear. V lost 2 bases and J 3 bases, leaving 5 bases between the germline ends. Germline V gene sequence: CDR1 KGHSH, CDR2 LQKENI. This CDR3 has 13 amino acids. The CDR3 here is CASSPGVNQPQHF. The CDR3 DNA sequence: TGTGCCAGCTCACCAGGGGTCAATCAGCCCCAGCATTTT. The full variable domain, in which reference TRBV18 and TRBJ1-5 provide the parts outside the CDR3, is NAGVMQNPRHLVRRRGQEARLRCSPMKGHSHVYWYRQLPEEGLKFMVYLQKENIIDESGMPKERFSAEFPKEGPSILRIQQVVRGDSAAYFCASSPGVNQPQHFGDGTRLSIL.

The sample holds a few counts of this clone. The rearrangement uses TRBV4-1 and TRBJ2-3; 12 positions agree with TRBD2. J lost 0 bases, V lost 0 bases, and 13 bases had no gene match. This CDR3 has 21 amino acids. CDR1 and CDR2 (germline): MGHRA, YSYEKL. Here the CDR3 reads CASSQESPGTSGRSSTDTQYF. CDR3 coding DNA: TGCGCCAGCAGCCAAGAATCCCCCGGGACTAGCGGGCGCTCTAGCACAGATACGCAGTATTTT.

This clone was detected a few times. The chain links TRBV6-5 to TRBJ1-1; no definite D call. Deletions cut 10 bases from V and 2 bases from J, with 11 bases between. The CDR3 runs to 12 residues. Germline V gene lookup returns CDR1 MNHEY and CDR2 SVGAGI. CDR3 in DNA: TGTGCCACATCCCCAGGCAACACTGAAGCTTTCTTT. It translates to CATSPGNTEAFF.

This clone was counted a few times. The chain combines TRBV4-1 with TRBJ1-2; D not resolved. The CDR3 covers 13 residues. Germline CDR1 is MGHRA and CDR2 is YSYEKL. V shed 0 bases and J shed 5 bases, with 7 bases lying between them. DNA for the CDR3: TGCGCCAGCAGCCAAGATCCCAAATATGGCTACACCTTC. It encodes CASSQDPKYGYTF.

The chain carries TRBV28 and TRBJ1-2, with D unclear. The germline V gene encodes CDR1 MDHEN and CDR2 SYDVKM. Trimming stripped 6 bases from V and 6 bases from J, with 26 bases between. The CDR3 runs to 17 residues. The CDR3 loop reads CASSTPHPGPLIDGYTF. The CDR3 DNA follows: TGTGCCAGCAGCACTCCACATCCCGGACCCCTCATTGATGGCTACACCTTC.

The CDR3 bases are TGTGCCTGGATAAAGGGATCAGGAAACACCATATATTTT. This encodes CAWIKGSGNTIYF. The chain is built from TRBV30 and TRBJ1-3; D ambiguous. This CDR3 is 13 amino acids long. Trimming left V 4 bases short and J 4 bases short, with 11 bases between. The V gene's germline CDR1 is GTSNPN and CDR2 SVGIG (reference sequence).

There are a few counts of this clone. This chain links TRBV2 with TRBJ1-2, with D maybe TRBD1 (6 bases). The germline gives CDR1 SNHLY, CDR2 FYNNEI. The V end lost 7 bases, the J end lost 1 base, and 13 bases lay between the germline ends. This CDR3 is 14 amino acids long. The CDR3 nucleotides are TGTGCCAGCATACAGGGCCCTGATAACTATGGCTACACCTTC. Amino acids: CASIQGPDNYGYTF.

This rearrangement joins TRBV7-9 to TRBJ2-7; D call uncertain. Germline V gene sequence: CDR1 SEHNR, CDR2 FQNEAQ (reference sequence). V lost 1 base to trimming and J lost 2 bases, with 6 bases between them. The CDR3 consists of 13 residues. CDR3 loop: CASSLDAAYEQYF. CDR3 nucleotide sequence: TGTGCCAGCAGCTTAGATGCAGCCTACGAGCAGTACTTC.

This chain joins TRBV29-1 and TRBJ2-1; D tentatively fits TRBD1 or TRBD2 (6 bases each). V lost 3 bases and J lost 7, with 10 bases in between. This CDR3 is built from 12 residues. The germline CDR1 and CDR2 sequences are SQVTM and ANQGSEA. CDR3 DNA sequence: TGCAGCGTTGACGGGGGCGGAAATGAGCAGTTCTTC. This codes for CSVDGGGNEQFF.

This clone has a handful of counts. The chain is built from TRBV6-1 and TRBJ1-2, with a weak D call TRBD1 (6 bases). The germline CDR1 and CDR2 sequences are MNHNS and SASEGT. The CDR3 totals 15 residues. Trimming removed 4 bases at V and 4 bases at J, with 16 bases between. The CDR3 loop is CASSARDTVIYGYTF. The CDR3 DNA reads TGTGCCAGCAGTGCCCGGGACACAGTAATCTATGGCTACACCTTC.

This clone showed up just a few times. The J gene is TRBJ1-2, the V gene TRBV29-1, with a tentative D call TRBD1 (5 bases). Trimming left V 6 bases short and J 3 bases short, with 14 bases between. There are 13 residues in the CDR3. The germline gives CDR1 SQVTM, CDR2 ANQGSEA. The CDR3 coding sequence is TGCAGCGTAACCGACCAGGGAGACTATGGCTACACCTTC. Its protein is CSVTDQGDYGYTF.

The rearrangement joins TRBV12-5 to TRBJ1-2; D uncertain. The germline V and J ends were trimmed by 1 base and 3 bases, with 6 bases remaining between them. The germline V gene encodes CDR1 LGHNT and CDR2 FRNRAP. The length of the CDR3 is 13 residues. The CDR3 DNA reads TGTGCTAGTGGTTTGGGTGCTGACTATGGCTACACCTTC. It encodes CASGLGADYGYTF.